This T cell receptor (beta chain) is from a study of shared clonotypes between healthy human individuals. Findings and caveats of the study: Sampling used blood alone; tissue repertoires probably differ.

Unsorted PBMCs provided DNA that was sequenced on ten immunoSEQ deep assay plates. Sequenced by immunoSEQ multiplex PCR; TCRdb stores in-frame clones only, minus some. The sample has 470,000 or so clones, around 80% seen once. This CDR3 is 15 amino acids long. Trimming took 5 bases from V and 11 from J, leaving 24 bases between them. Germline assignment: CDR1 SEHNR and CDR2 FQNEAQ (reference sequence). Notes on this clone: The antigen remains unidentified.

Sequenced sample: PBMCs. The TCR comes from a woman in her thirties or forties in good health. Some clones in this sample may be carry-over from other donors' samples. This rearrangement joins TRBV7-9 to TRBJ1-1; D remains unclear. CDR3 DNA sequence: TGTGCCAGCAGCCCCCACGCCGGAGGGTCGGCACGCGCTTTCTTT. Translation: CASSPHAGGSARAFF.